The clone carrying this T cell receptor beta chain occurred many times. The antigen is unknown. Germline V lookup: CDR1 MDHEN, CDR2 SYDVKM. The CDR3 extends over 12 amino acids. Trimming removed 5 bases at V and 4 bases at J, with 9 bases between. The record originates from a study of T-cell reconstitution after alpha-beta-depleted transplantation in children. Study-wide results and limits: One year post-transplant, T-cell counts and diversity were largely derived from T cells produced anew. Alpha-beta T cells present about two months after transplant were reported to originate from several hundred expanded graft clones.

Molecular barcoding with unique molecular identifiers was used for the TCRbeta library. TCRdb ran MiXCR on the PCR reads and lists one entry per CDR3 protein. The repertoire consists of fewer than 700,000 distinct CDR3 sequences, with about 23% occurring once and the leading ten covering 13% to 15%. The chain is built from TRBV28 and TRBJ2-7, with unresolved D. This receptor was taken from a boy in the first two years of life who had a stem cell transplant for acute myeloid leukemia, so the T cells may come from the graft donor. The input for sequencing was PBMCs, mostly from graft donor cells, taken 360 days after TCRalphabeta/CD19-depleted stem cell transplant. The CDR3 DNA reads as TGTGCCAGCAGTCTAGGAGCTTACGAGCAGTACGTC. This encodes CASSLGAYEQYV.